This TCR beta chain was observed in a study of neoadjuvant nivolumab and ipilimumab in lung cancer. Findings and limits, study-wide: Higher pretherapy blood TCR richness went with higher resected-tumor richness. TCR richness and clonality were higher in tumors than adjacent uninvolved lung.

The CDR3 has 15 residues. Germline V gene sequence: CDR1 SGHDT, CDR2 YYEEEE. Trimming at V came to 0 bases and at J to 7 bases, leaving 5 bases not matched to a gene. Generated by immunoSEQ multiplex PCR, the TCRdb table keeps only in-frame clones and is missing some. The sample includes fewer than 15,000 clones, approximately 94% seen only once; the top ten take about 2.3%. Concerning this clone: Its cognate antigen is unknown.

The specimen was peripheral blood, collected after neoadjuvant nivolumab, alone or with ipilimumab, at or shortly before surgery. This sequence originates from an adult with non-small cell lung cancer. V and J are TRBV5-6 and TRBJ2-1; 9 bases match TRBD2. The CDR3 coding sequence is TGTGCCAGCAGCTTGGTTTTAGCGGGAGTGAATGAGCAGTTCTTC. Translating it yields CASSLVLAGVNEQFF.